This T cell receptor (beta chain) derives from a study of OX40 agonist ivuxolimab in advanced cancers. The study's findings and limits: By week 6 at 0.1 to 3.0 mg/kg, blood CD4+ and CD8+ T cells had expanded clonally.

Some clones are missing from TCRdb's copy, which holds only in-frame ones; the method was immunoSEQ multiplex PCR. Altogether about 88,000 clones are present, roughly 85% being singletons, with the ten largest covering 0.2% to 0.25%. This CDR3 is built from 14 residues. The junction had 3 bases not matched to a gene; V was cut back by 4 bases and J by 2 bases. Germline-derived CDR1 and CDR2 are SGHNT and YENEEA. Remarks on this clone: The antigen is not known.

The chain links TRBV11-3 to TRBJ2-3; 7 nucleotides align to TRBD2. The starting material was CD4+ or CD8+ T cells sorted from blood, obtained in a trial of the OX40 agonist ivuxolimab. This receptor was identified in an adult with an advanced solid tumor such as melanoma, head and neck, liver or kidney cancer. The CDR3 loop is CASSWGGATDTQYF. In nucleotides, the CDR3 is TGTGCCAGCAGCTGGGGGGGAGCCACAGATACGCAGTATTTT.